One T cell receptor (beta chain) is described in this entry. Sequenced by immunoSEQ multiplex PCR; TCRdb stores in-frame clones only, minus some. The data contain fewer than 250,000 clones, around 91% of them singletons. There are 12 residues in the CDR3. After removal of 8 bases from V and 7 bases from J, the junction contained 6 bases not matched to a gene. CDR1 MNHEY and CDR2 SMNVEV come from the germline V gene (reference sequence). These data come from a study of blood T cell repertoires in COVID-19. J is TRBJ1-2 and V is TRBV27; TRBD1 matches 8 bases. The sequencing sample was made of peripheral blood. The TCR comes from a middle-aged woman with acute or convalescent COVID-19. CDR3: CASARTGSGYTF. CDR3 DNA sequence: TGTGCCAGCGCCCGGACAGGGAGTGGCTACACCTTC.